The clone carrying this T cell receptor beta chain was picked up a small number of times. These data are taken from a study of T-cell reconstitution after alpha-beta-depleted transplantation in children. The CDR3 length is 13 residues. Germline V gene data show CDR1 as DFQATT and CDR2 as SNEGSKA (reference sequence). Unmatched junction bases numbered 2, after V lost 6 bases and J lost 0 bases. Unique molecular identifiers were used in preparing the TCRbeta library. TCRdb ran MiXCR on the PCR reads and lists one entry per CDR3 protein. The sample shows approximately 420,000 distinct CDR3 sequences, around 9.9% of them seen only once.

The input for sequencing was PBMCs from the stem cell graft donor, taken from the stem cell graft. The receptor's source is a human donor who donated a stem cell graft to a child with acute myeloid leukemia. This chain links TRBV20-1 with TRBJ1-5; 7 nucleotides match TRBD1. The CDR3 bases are TGCAGTGCCGGACAGGCTAGCAATCAGCCCCAGCATTTT. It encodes CSAGQASNQPQHF.